What follows is one T cell receptor (beta chain) and its context. Clones were read by immunoSEQ multiplex PCR, and TCRdb kept only the in-frame ones, dropping some. The table shows 90,000 to 150,000 clones, with roughly nine tenths occurring only once. These data are taken from a study of OX40 agonist ivuxolimab in advanced cancers. This specimen was CD4+ or CD8+ T cells sorted from blood, taken in a trial of the OX40 agonist ivuxolimab. The sequence was obtained from an adult with an advanced solid tumor such as melanoma, head and neck, liver or kidney cancer.

The CDR3 bases are TGCGCCAGCAGCGGACAGGCTGCTAAGGAGACCCAGTACTTC. Encoded protein: CASSGQAAKETQYF. The gene calls are TRBV5-1 and TRBJ2-5; 7 bases match TRBD1. V trimming: 4 bases; J trimming: 5 bases; junction bases outside the gene matches: 8. Germline V gives CDR1 SGHRS, CDR2 YFSETQ. The CDR3 length is 14 residues.